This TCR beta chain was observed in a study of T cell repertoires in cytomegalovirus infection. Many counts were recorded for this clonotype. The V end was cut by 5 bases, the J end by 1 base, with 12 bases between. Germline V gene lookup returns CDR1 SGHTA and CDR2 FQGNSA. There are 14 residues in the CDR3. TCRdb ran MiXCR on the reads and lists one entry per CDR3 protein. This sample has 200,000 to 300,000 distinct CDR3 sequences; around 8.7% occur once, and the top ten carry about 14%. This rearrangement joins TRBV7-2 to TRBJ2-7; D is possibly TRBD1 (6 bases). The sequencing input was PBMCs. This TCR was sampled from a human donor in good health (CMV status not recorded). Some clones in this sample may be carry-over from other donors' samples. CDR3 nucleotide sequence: TGTGCCAGCAGCCAAGGGACATTTTCCTACGAGCAGTACTTC. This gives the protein CASSQGTFSYEQYF.